This note documents a single T cell receptor beta chain sequence. The repertoire was sequenced with immunoSEQ multiplex PCR; TCRdb's copy has only in-frame clones and lacks some. This table has 85,000 to 100,000 clones, about nine tenths appearing once. The entry originates in a study of blood T cell repertoires in COVID-19. About the study: Samples came from the United States, Italy and Spain, spanning acute and convalescent COVID-19.

The CDR3 sequence is 13 residues long. Germline V lookup: CDR1 SNHLY, CDR2 FYNNEI. Trimming left V 7 bases short and J 10 bases short, with 19 bases between. Sequencing used peripheral blood. This receptor was identified in a man aged 55 to 70 with acute or convalescent COVID-19. V gene TRBV2 combines with J gene TRBJ1-2; perhaps TRBD1 as D (5 bases). The CDR3 coding sequence is TGTGCCAGCATAAGTCAGGGAAAGACAGACTACACCTTC. Protein: CASISQGKTDYTF.